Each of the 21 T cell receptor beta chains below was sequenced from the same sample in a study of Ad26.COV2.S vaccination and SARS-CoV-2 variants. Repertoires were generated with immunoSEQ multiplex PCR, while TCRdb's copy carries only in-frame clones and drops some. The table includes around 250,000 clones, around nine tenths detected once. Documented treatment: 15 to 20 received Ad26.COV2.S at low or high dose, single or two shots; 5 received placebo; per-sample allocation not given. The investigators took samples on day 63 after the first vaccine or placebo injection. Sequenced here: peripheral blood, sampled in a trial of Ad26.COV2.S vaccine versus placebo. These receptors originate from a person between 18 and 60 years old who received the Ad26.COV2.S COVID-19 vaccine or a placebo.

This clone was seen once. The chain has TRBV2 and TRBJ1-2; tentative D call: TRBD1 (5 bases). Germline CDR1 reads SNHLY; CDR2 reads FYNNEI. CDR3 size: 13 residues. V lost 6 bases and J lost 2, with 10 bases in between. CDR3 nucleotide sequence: TGTGCCAGCAGGCAGGGTATAAACTATGGCTACACCTTC. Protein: CASRQGINYGYTF.

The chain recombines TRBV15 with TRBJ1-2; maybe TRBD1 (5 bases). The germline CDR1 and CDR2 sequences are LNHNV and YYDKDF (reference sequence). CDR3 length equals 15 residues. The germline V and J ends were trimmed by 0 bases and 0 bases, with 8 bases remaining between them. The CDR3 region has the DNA TGTGCCACCAGCAGAGAACAGGCCTCTAACTATGGCTACACCTTC. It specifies CATSREQASNYGYTF.

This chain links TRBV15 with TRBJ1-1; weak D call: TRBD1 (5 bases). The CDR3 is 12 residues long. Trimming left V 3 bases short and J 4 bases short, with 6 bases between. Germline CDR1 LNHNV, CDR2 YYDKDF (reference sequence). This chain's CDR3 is CATSRDTTEAFF. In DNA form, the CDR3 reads TGTGCCACCAGCAGGGACACCACTGAAGCTTTCTTT.

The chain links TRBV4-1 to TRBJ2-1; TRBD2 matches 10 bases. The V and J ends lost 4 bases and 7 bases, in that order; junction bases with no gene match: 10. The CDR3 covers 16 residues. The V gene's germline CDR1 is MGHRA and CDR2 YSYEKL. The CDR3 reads CASSRHLAGDRNEQFF. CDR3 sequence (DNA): TGCGCCAGCAGCCGGCACCTAGCGGGAGATCGTAATGAGCAGTTCTTC.

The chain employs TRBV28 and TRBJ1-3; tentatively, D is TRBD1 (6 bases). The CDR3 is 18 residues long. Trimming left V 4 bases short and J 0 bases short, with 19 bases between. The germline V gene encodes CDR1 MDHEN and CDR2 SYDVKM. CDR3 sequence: CASSSPRTDDLSGNTIYF. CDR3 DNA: TGTGCCAGCAGTTCCCCACGGACAGATGACCTCTCTGGAAACACCATATATTTT.

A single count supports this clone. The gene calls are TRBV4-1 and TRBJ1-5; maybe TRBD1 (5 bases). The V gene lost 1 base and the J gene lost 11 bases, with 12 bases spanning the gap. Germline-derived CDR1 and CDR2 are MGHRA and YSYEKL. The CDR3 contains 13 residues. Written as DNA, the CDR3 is TGCGCCAGCAGCCAAGTTGAGGGGAGGACCCAGCATTTT. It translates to CASSQVEGRTQHF.

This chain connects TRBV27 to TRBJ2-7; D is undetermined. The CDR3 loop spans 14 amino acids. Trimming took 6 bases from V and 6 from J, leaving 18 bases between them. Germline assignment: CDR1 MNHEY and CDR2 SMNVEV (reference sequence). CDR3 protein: CASRPRPAAGEQYF. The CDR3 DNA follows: TGTGCCAGCAGACCACGACCGGCCGCTGGCGAGCAGTACTTC.

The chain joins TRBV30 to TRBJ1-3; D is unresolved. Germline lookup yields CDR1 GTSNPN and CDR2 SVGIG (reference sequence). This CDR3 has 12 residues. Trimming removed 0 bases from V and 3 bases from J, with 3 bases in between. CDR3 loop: CAWSVDGNTIYF. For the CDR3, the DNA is TGTGCCTGGAGTGTAGATGGAAACACCATATATTTT. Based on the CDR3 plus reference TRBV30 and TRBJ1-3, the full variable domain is SQTIHQWPATLVQPVGSPLSLECTVEGTSNPNLYWYRQAAGRGLQLLFYSVGIGQISSEVPQNLSASRPQDRQFILSSKKLLLSDSGFYLCAWSVDGNTIYFGEGSWLTVV.

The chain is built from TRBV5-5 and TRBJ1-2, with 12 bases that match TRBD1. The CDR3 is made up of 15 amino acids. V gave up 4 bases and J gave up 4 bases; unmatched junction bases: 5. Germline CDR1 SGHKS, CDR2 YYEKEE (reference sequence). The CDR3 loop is CASSEGTGGRYGYTF. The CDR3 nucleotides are TGTGCCAGCAGCGAGGGGACAGGGGGCCGCTATGGCTACACCTTC.

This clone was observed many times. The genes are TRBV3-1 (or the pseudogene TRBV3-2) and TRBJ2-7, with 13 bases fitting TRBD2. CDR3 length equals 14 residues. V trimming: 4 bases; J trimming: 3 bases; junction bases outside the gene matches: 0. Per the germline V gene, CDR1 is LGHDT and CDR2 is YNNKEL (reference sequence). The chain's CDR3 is CASSRTSGGYEQYF. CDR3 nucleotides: TGTGCCAGCAGCCGGACTAGCGGGGGCTACGAGCAGTACTTC.

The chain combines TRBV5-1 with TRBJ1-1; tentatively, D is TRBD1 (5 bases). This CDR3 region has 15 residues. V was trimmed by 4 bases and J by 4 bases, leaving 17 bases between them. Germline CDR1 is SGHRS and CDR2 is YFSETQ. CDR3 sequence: CASSPPRVGGTEAFF. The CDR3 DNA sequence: TGCGCCAGCAGCCCACCCAGGGTAGGAGGCACTGAAGCTTTCTTT.

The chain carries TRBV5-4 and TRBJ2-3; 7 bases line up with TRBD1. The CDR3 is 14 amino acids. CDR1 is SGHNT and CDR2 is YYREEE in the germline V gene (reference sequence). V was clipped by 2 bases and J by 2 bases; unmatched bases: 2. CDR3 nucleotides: TGTGCCAGCAGCTTTGGGACAGCCACAGATACGCAGTATTTT. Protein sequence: CASSFGTATDTQYF.

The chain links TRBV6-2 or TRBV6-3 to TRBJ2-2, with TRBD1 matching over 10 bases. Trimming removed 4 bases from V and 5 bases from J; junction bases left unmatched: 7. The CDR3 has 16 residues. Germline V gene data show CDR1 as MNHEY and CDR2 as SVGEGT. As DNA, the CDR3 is TGTGCCAGCAGTTTACTGACAGGGGGCACGACCGGGGAGCTGTTTTTT. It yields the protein CASSLLTGGTTGELFF.

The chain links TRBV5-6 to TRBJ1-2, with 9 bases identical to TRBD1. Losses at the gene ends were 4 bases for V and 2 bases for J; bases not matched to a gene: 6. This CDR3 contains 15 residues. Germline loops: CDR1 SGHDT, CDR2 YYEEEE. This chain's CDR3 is CASSPWDRVNYGYTF. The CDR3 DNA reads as TGTGCCAGCAGCCCCTGGGACAGGGTAAACTATGGCTACACCTTC.

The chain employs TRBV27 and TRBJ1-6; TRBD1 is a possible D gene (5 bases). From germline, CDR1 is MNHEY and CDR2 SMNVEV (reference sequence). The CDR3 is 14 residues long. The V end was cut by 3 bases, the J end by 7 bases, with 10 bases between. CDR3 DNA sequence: TGTGCCAGCAGTTTCCCAGGGAGAAATTCACCCCTCCACTTT. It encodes CASSFPGRNSPLHF.

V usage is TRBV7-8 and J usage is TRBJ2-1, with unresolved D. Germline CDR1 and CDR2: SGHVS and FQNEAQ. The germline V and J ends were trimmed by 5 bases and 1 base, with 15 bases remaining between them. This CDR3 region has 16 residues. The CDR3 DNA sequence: TGTGCCAGCAGCAAAAGGGTAGGAATTTCCTACAATGAGCAGTTCTTC. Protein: CASSKRVGISYNEQFF.

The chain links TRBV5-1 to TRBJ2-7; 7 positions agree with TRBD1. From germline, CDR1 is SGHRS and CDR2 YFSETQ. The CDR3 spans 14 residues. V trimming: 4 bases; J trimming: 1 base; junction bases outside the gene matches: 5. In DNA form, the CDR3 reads TGCGCCAGCAGCGCGGACAGGCCTTCCTACGAGCAGTACTTC. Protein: CASSADRPSYEQYF. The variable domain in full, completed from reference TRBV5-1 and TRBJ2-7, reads KAGVTQTPRYLIKTRGQQVTLSCSPISGHRSVSWYQQTPGQGLQFLFEYFSETQRNKGNFPGRFSGRQFSNSRSEMNVSTLELGDSALYLCASSADRPSYEQYFGPGTRLTVT.

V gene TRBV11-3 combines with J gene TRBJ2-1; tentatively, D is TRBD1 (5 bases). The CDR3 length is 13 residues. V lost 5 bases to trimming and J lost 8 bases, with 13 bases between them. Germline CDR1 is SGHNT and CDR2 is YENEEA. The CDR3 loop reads CASSPDTWDEQFF. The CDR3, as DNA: TGTGCCAGCAGCCCGGACACCTGGGATGAGCAGTTCTTC.

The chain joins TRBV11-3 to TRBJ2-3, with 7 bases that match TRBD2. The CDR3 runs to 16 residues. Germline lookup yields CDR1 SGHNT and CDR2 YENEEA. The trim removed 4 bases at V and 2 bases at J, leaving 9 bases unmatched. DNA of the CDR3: TGTGCCAGCAGCTCGTCCGGGACTACTAACACAGATACGCAGTATTTT. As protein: CASSSSGTTNTDTQYF.

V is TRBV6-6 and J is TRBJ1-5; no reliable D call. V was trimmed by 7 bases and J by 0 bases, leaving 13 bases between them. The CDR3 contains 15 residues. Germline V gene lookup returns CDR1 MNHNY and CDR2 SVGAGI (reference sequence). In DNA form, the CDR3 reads TGTGCCAGCACGGGTTCCGAAGATAGCAATCAGCCCCAGCATTTT. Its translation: CASTGSEDSNQPQHF.

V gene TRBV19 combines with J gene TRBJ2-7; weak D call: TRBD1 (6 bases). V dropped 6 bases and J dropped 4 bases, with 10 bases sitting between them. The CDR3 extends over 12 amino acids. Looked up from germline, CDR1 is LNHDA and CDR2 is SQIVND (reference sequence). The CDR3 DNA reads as TGTGCCAGTAGCCCCGACAGGTACGAGCAGTACTTC. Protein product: CASSPDRYEQYF.